The rows below give T cell receptor beta chains drawn from one sample of a study of T cell responses to AZD1222 COVID-19 vaccine. This table comes from immunoSEQ multiplex PCR, and its TCRdb copy is limited to in-frame clones, with some not included. The sample includes roughly 160,000 clones, approximately 90% of them seen just once. Sequencing was performed on peripheral blood, taken 28 days after the second AZD1222 dose. The source of these receptors is an adult who received the AZD1222 COVID-19 vaccine. Each CDR3 is given with its conserved first and last residue. A D gene is named only where the DNA matches it firmly. The size of a clone is reported for some rows only, either as once, few or many, or as a class for expanded clones.

TRBV6-2/TRBV6-3	.	TRBJ2-5	.	CASSYSAQETQYF	TGTGCCAGCAGTTACTCAGCCCAAGAGACCCAGTACTTC
TRBV7-2	.	TRBJ1-6	.	CASSQKTGWHSPLHF	TGTGCCAGCAGCCAGAAAACAGGGTGGCATTCACCCCTCCACTTT
TRBV7-2	.	TRBJ2-3	.	CASSLGGGGTDTQYF	TGTGCCAGCAGCTTAGGAGGGGGGGGCACAGATACGCAGTATTTT
TRBV28	.	TRBJ1-1	.	CASRTPPGVMNTEAFF	TGTGCCAGCAGGACTCCTCCAGGGGTGATGAACACTGAAGCTTTCTTT
TRBV3-1/TRBV3-2	.	TRBJ2-7	.	CASGNKGGYEQYF	TGTGCCAGCGGAAACAAGGGGGGCTACGAGCAGTACTTC
TRBV6-2/TRBV6-3	few	TRBJ2-7	.	CASSYSIGFSTYEQYF	TGTGCCAGCAGTTACTCGATTGGGTTCAGTACCTACGAGCAGTACTTC
TRBV5-4	.	TRBJ2-5	TRBD2	CASGPMTSGDSQETQYF	TGTGCCAGCGGGCCCATGACTAGCGGGGACTCCCAAGAGACCCAGTACTTC
TRBV27	.	TRBJ2-5	TRBD2	CASRPPGLASRWETQYF	TGTGCCAGCAGACCCCCGGGACTAGCCTCCCGGTGGGAGACCCAGTACTTC
TRBV19	.	TRBJ1-5	TRBD1	CASSFDRGGPQHF	TGTGCCAGTAGTTTTGACAGGGGTGGGCCCCAGCATTTT
TRBV4-1	.	TRBJ2-7	.	CASSQAQSLGFPLYEQYF	TGCGCCAGCAGCCAAGCTCAATCCTTGGGGTTTCCTTTGTACGAGCAGTACTTC
TRBV2	.	TRBJ1-3	TRBD1	CASSEDRFGQAVSSGNTIYF	TGTGCCAGCAGTGAAGATAGATTTGGACAGGCGGTCTCCTCTGGAAACACCATATATTTT
TRBV29-1	.	TRBJ2-7	.	CSVVGSYEQYF	TGCAGCGTTGTCGGCAGCTACGAGCAGTACTTC
TRBV30	.	TRBJ2-1	TRBD2	CAWSVASGAYNEQFF	TGTGCCTGGAGTGTGGCTAGCGGGGCCTACAATGAGCAGTTCTTC
TRBV6-5	.	TRBJ2-2	TRBD2	CASHDERGATGELFF	TGTGCCAGCCATGACGAGCGGGGGGCCACCGGGGAGCTGTTTTTT
TRBV3-1/TRBV3-2	once	TRBJ2-5	TRBD2	CASSVTGLAGEQGTQYF	TGTGCCAGCAGCGTAACGGGACTAGCGGGGGAGCAAGGGACCCAGTACTTC
TRBV7-2	.	TRBJ2-1	TRBD2	CASSLLAGGRNEQFF	TGTGCCAGCAGCCTACTAGCGGGGGGGAGGAATGAGCAGTTCTTC
TRBV2	.	TRBJ2-7	.	CASRTTYEQYF	TGTGCCAGCCGGACTACTTACGAGCAGTACTTC
TRBV3-1/TRBV3-2	once	TRBJ2-5	.	CASSQDFGAFQETQYF	TGTGCCAGCAGCCAAGACTTCGGGGCGTTCCAAGAGACCCAGTACTTC
TRBV6-5	.	TRBJ1-3	.	CASSPRVDGNTIYF	TGTGCCAGCAGCCCGAGGGTGGATGGAAACACCATATATTTT
TRBV5-4	.	TRBJ1-1	TRBD1	CASSLGRGSLNTEAFF	TGTGCCAGCAGCTTAGGCAGGGGGTCCCTGAACACTGAAGCTTTCTTT
TRBV19	.	TRBJ2-5	TRBD1	CASSSTGTAIQETQYF	TGTGCCAGTAGTAGCACCGGGACAGCAATCCAAGAGACCCAGTACTTC
TRBV5-5	.	TRBJ1-1	TRBD1	CATGQGFMNTEAFF	TGTGCCACGGGACAGGGTTTTATGAACACTGAAGCTTTCTTT
TRBV7-8	.	TRBJ1-5	.	CASSLIGRGRVNQPQHF	TGTGCCAGCAGCTTAATTGGCCGGGGTAGGGTCAATCAGCCCCAGCATTTT
TRBV23-1	.	TRBJ1-5	.	CASSQNIWEYSNQPQHF	TGCGCCAGCAGTCAAAATATTTGGGAATATAGCAATCAGCCCCAGCATTTT
TRBV7-9	once	TRBJ1-3	.	CASSLGLNSGNTIYF	TGTGCCAGCAGCCTGGGACTGAACTCTGGAAACACCATATATTTT
TRBV5-6	.	TRBJ2-3	.	CASSYQPYNTDTQYF	TGTGCCAGCAGCTATCAACCGTATAACACAGATACGCAGTATTTT
TRBV11-2	.	TRBJ2-3	.	CASSSRTLRDTQYF	TGTGCCAGCAGCAGCCGGACCCTCCGGGATACGCAGTATTTT
TRBV6-5	.	TRBJ2-2	TRBD2	CASGALITGELFF	TGTGCTAGCGGGGCGCTAATAACCGGGGAGCTGTTTTTT
TRBV25-1	.	TRBJ1-1	TRBD1	CASKDGQGAGNTEAFF	TGTGCCAGCAAAGACGGACAGGGGGCTGGGAACACTGAAGCTTTCTTT
TRBV5-1	once	TRBJ1-1	.	CASSPSYGANEAFF	TGCGCCAGCAGCCCCTCCTATGGGGCGAATGAAGCTTTCTTT
TRBV4-2	once	TRBJ2-2	TRBD1	CASSGRGQGRTGELFF	TGTGCCAGCAGCGGGCGGGGACAGGGACGTACCGGGGAGCTGTTTTTT
TRBV6-5	once	TRBJ1-1	.	CATSWLDTEAFF	TGTGCCACCTCCTGGCTGGACACTGAAGCTTTCTTT
TRBV9	few	TRBJ1-6	TRBD1	CASSVDPGGDTYNSPLHF	TGTGCCAGCAGCGTAGATCCAGGGGGAGATACTTATAATTCACCCCTCCACTTT
TRBV7-9	.	TRBJ2-7	TRBD1	CASSPTQGSYEQYF	TGTGCCAGCAGCCCAACACAGGGGAGCTACGAGCAGTACTTC
TRBV5-1	.	TRBJ1-4	TRBD1	CASSSNIRQGNEKLFF	TGCGCCAGCAGCTCCAACATACGACAGGGAAATGAAAAACTGTTTTTT
TRBV12-3/TRBV12-4	once	TRBJ2-1	.	CASSFPQHNEQFF	TGTGCCAGCAGTTTCCCTCAACACAATGAGCAGTTCTTC
TRBV7-9	.	TRBJ2-2	.	CVPEENTGELFF	TGTGTGCCAGAGGAAAACACCGGGGAGCTGTTTTTT
TRBV9	.	TRBJ2-3	.	CASSVGPNRPDTQYF	TGTGCCAGCAGCGTAGGTCCTAATCGGCCAGATACGCAGTATTTT
TRBV7-9	.	TRBJ1-2	TRBD1	CASSPPNKDRDWGYTF	TGTGCCAGCAGCCCACCTAATAAAGACAGGGACTGGGGCTACACCTTC
TRBV6-4	once	TRBJ2-1	TRBD2	CASSDSAGGNNEQFF	TGTGCCAGCAGTGACTCGGCGGGGGGGAACAATGAGCAGTTCTTC
TRBV29-1	.	TRBJ1-1	.	CSALGADMNTEAFF	TGCAGCGCATTGGGGGCAGACATGAACACTGAAGCTTTCTTT
TRBV27	.	TRBJ2-5	TRBD2	CASSRRTSGVRETQYF	TGTGCCAGCAGTCGACGGACTAGCGGGGTCCGGGAGACCCAGTACTTC